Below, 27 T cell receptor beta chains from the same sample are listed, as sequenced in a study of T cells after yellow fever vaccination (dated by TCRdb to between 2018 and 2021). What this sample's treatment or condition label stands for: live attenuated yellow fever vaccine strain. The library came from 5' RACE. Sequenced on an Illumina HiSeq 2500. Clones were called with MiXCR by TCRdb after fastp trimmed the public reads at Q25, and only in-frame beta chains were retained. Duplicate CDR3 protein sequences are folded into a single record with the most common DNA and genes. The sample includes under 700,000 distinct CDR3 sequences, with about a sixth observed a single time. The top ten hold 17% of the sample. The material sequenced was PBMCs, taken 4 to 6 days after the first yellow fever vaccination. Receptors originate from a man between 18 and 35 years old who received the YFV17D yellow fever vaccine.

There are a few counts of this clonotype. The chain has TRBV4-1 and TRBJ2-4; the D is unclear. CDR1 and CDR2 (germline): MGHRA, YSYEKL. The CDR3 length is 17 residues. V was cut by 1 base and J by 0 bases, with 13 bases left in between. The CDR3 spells CASSQAPFEIAKNIQYF. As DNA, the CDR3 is TGCGCCAGCAGCCAAGCCCCTTTTGAAATAGCCAAAAACATTCAGTACTTC.

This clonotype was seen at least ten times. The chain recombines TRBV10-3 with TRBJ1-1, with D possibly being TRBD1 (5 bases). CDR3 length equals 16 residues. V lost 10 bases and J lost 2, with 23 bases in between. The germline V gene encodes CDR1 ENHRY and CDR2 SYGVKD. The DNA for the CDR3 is TGTGCCACCTTGGCCCCAGGTGACAGACTTAACACTGAAGCTTTCTTT. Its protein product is CATLAPGDRLNTEAFF.

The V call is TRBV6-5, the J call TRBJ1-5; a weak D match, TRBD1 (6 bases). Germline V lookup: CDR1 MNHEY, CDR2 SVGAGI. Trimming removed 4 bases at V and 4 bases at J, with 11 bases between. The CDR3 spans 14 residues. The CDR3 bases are TGTGCCAGCAGTTGGGGGGCTGAAAATCAGCCCCAGCATTTT. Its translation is CASSWGAENQPQHF.

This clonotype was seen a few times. The CDR3 region is CASSLMSGGSNVLTF. DNA for the CDR3: TGTGCCAGCAGTTTAATGTCAGGGGGTTCCAACGTCCTGACTTTC. The V call is TRBV12-3 or TRBV12-4, the J call TRBJ2-6; 7 bases match TRBD1. V dropped 2 bases and J dropped 8; count of bases not matched to a gene: 6. The CDR3 is 15 residues long.

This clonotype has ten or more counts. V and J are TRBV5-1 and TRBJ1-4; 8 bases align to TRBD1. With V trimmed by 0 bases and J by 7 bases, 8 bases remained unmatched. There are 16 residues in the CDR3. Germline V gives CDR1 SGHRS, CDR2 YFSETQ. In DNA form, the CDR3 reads TGCGCCAGCAGCTTGGCCCGGCAGGGGGCAAGTGAAAAACTGTTTTTT. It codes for CASSLARQGASEKLFF.

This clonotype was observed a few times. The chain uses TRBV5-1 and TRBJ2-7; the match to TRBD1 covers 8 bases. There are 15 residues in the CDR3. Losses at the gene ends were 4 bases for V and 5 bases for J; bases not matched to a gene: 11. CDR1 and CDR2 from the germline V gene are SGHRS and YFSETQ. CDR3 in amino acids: CASSPPETGAHEQYF. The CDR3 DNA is TGCGCCAGCAGCCCACCTGAGACAGGGGCTCACGAGCAGTACTTC.

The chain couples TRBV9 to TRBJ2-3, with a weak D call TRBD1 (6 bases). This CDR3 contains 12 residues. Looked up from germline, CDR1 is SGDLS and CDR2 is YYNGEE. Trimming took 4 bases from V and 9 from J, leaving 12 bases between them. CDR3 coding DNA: TGTGCCAGCAGCAAGTCAGGGGACACGCAGTATTTT. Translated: CASSKSGDTQYF. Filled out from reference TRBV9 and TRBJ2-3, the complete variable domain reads DSGVTQTPKHLITATGQRVTLRCSPRSGDLSVYWYQQSLDQGLQFLIQYYNGEERAKGNILERFSAQQFPDLHSELNLSSLELGDSALYFCASSKSGDTQYFGPGTRLTVL.

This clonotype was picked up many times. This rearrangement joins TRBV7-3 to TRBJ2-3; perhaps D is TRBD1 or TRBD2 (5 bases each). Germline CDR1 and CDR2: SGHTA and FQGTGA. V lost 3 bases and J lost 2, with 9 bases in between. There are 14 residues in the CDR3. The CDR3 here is CASSFLGTTDTQYF. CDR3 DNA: TGTGCCAGCAGCTTCCTCGGGACCACAGATACGCAGTATTTT.

DNA for the CDR3: TGTGCCAGCAGCCCGGGGGGAATGTCAGGAGATACGCAGTATTTT. It codes for CASSPGGMSGDTQYF. V gene TRBV28 combines with J gene TRBJ2-3, with TRBD2 matching 7 bases. V shed 6 bases and J 5 bases; nucleotides not matched to a gene: 11. In germline, CDR1 is MDHEN, CDR2 SYDVKM. The CDR3 extends over 15 amino acids.

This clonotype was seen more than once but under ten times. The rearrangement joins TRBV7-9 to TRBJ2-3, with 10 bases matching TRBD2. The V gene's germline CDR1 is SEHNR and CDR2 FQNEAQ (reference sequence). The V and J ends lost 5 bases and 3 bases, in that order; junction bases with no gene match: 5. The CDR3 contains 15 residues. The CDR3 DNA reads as TGTGCCAGCAGCCACGGGACTAGCGCAACAGATACGCAGTATTTT. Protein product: CASSHGTSATDTQYF. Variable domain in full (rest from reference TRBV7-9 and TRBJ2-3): DTGVSQNPRHKITKRGQNVTFRCDPISEHNRLYWYRQTLGQGPEFLTYFQNEAQLEKSRLLSDRFSAERPKGSFSTLEIQRTEQGDSAMYLCASSHGTSATDTQYFGPGTRLTVL.

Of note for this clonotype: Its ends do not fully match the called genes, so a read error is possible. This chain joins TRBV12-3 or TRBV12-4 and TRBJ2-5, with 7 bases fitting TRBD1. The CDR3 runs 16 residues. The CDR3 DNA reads TGTTCCAGCAGGGGTCGACAGGGTAGAGGACAAGAGACCCAGTACTTC. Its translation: CSSRGRQGRGQETQYF.

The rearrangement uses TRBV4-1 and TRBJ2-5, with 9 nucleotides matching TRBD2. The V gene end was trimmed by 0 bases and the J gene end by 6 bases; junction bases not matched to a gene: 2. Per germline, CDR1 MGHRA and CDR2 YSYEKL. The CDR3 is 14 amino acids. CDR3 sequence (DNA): TGCGCCAGCAGCCAAGACAGCGGGGGGAAGACCCAGTACTTC. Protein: CASSQDSGGKTQYF.

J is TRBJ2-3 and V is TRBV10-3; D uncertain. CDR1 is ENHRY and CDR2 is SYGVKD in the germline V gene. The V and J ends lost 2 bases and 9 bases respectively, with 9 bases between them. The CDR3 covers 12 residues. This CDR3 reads CAISERVDTQYF. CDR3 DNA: TGTGCCATCAGTGAGAGGGTTGACACGCAGTATTTT.

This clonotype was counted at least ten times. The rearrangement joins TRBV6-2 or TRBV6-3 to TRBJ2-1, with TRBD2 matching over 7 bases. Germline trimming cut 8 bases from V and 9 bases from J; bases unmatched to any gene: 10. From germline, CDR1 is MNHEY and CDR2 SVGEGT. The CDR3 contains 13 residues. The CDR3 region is CASAKSGGSEQFF. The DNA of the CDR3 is TGTGCCAGCGCGAAGTCCGGGGGGTCTGAGCAGTTCTTC.

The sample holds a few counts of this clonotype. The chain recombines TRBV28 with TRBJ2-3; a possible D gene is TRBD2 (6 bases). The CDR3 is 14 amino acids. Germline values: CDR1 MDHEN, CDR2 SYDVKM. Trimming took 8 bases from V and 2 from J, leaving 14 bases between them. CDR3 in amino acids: CASRWGDDTDTQYF. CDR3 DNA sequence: TGTGCCAGCCGTTGGGGGGACGACACAGATACGCAGTATTTT.

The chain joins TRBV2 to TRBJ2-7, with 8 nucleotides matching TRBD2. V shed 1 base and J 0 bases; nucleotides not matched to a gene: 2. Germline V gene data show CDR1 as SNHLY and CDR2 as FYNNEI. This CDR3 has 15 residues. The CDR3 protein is CASSEELAVSYEQYF. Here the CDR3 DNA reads TGTGCCAGCAGTGAAGAACTAGCGGTCTCCTACGAGCAGTACTTC.

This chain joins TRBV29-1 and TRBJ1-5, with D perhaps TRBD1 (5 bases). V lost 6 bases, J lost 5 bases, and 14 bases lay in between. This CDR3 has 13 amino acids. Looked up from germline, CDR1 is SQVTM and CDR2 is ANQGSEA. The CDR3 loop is CSVSPGGDQPQHF. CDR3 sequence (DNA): TGCAGCGTATCCCCTGGGGGGGATCAGCCCCAGCATTTT.

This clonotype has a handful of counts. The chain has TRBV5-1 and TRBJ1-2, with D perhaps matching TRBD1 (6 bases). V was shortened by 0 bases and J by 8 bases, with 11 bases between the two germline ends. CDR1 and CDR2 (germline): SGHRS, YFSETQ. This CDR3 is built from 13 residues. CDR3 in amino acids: CASSLEQGTGYTF. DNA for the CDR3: TGCGCCAGCAGCTTGGAACAGGGCACGGGCTACACCTTC.

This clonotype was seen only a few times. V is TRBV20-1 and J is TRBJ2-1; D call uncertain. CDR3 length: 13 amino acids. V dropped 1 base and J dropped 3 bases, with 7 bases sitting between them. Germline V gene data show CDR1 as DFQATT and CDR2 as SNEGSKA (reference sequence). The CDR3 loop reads CSARVASYNEQFF. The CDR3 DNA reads TGCAGTGCTAGAGTCGCTAGCTACAATGAGCAGTTCTTC.

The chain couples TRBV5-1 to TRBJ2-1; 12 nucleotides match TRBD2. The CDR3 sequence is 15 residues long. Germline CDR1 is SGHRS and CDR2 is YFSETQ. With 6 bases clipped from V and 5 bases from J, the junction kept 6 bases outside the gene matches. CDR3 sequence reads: CASMGRTSGDNEQFF. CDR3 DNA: TGCGCCAGCATGGGGAGGACTAGCGGGGACAATGAGCAGTTCTTC.

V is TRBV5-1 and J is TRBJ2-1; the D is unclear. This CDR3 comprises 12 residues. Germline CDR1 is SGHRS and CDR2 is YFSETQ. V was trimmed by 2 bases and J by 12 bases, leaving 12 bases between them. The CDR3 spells CASSFVSRGQFF. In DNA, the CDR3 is TGCGCCAGCAGCTTCGTTTCCCGAGGGCAGTTCTTC.

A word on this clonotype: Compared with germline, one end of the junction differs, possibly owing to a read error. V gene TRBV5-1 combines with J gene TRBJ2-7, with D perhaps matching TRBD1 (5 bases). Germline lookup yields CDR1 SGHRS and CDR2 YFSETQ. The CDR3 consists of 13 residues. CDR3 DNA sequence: TGCGCCGGCAGCTACAGGTCCCGCTACGAGCAGTACTTC. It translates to CAGSYRSRYEQYF.

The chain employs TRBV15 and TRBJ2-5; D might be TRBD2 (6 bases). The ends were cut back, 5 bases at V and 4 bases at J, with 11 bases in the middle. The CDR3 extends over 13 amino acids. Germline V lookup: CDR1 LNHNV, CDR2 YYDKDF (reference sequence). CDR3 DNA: TGTGCCACCAGCGCCAGCGGGCGAGAGACCCAGTACTTC. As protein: CATSASGRETQYF. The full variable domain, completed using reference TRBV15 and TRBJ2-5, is DAMVIQNPRYQVTQFGKPVTLSCSQTLNHNVMYWYQQKSSQAPKLLFHYYDKDFNNEADTPDNFQSRRPNTSFCFLDIRSPGLGDTAMYLCATSASGRETQYFGPGTRLLVL.

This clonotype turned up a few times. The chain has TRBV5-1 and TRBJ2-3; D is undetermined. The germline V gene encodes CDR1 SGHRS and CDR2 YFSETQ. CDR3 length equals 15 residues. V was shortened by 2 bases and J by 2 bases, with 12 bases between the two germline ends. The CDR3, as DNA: TGCGCCAGCAGCTTCAATGATAGCCCCACAGATACGCAGTATTTT. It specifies CASSFNDSPTDTQYF.

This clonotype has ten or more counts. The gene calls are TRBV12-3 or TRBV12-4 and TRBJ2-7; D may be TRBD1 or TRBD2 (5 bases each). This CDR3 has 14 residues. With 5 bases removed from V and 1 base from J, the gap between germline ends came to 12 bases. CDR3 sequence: CASSLSGRSYEQYF. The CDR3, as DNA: TGTGCCAGCAGTCTTTCGGGACGATCCTACGAGCAGTACTTC.

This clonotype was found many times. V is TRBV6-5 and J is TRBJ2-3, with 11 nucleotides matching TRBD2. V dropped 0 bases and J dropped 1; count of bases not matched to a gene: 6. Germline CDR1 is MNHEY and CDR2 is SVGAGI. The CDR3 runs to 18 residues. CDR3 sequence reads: CASSYSRRLAGRTDTQYF. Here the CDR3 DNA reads TGTGCCAGCAGTTACTCGCGGCGACTAGCGGGGCGCACAGATACGCAGTATTTT.

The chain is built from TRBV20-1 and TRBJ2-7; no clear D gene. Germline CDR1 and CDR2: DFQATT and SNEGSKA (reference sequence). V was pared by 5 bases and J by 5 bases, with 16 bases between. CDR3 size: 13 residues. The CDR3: CSAYPRWGHEQYF. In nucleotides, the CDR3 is TGCAGTGCTTACCCGCGATGGGGTCACGAGCAGTACTTC.